The 17 T cell receptor beta chains presented below share a single source sample, sequenced in a study of T cell changes during pregnancy in multiple sclerosis. The table came from immunoSEQ multiplex PCR; TCRdb's copy has only in-frame clones and leaves some out. The sample has some 100,000 clones; approximately 92% are singletons. The specimen comprised peripheral blood, sampled in the second trimester of pregnancy. The receptors come from a female donor with multiple sclerosis, enrolled in a pregnancy study.

The chain recombines TRBV2 with TRBJ2-1; 16 bases agree with TRBD2. Germline V gives CDR1 SNHLY, CDR2 FYNNEI. CDR3 size: 17 residues. The V gene end was trimmed by 10 bases and the J gene end by 4 bases; junction bases not matched to a gene: 10. In nucleotides, the CDR3 is TGTGCCACCACCGGGACTAGCGGGGGGGCGTTATACAATGAGCAGTTCTTC. This sequence encodes CATTGTSGGALYNEQFF.

The rearrangement uses TRBV6-1 and TRBJ2-7; 8 positions match TRBD2. With V trimmed by 3 bases and J by 9 bases, 10 bases remained unmatched. This CDR3 spans 14 amino acids. CDR1 and CDR2 (germline): MNHNS, SASEGT. CDR3 sequence (DNA): TGTGCCAGCAGTGACCGCCAGTGGCGGGGGGCGCAGTACTTC. It codes for CASSDRQWRGAQYF.

V and J are TRBV27 and TRBJ2-1; D is unclear. The CDR3 spans 13 residues. Germline CDR1 and CDR2: MNHEY and SMNVEV (reference sequence). V gave up 0 bases and J gave up 7 bases, with 7 bases separating them. The CDR3 loop reads CASSLSERNEQFF. The CDR3 DNA sequence: TGTGCCAGCAGTTTATCAGAGAGAAATGAGCAGTTCTTC.

The chain is built from TRBV18 and TRBJ2-1; 9 bases match TRBD2. Per the germline V gene, CDR1 is KGHSH and CDR2 is LQKENI. The CDR3 loop spans 14 amino acids. V lost 0 bases to trimming and J lost 8 bases; unmatched junction nucleotides: 2. The CDR3 DNA reads TGTGCCAGCTCACCACCGGCTAGCGGGGATGAGCAGTTCTTC. Translation: CASSPPASGDEQFF.

V and J are TRBV2 and TRBJ1-6; TRBD1 is a possible D gene (6 bases). Germline values: CDR1 SNHLY, CDR2 FYNNEI. Trimming stripped 1 base from V and 8 bases from J, with 18 bases between. The CDR3 length is 17 residues. The CDR3 DNA sequence: TGTGCCAGCAGTGAAGATAGTGTAGGGGGAGCTCATTCACCCCTCCACTTT. This gives the protein CASSEDSVGGAHSPLHF.

The rearrangement links TRBV27 to TRBJ2-1; D is perhaps TRBD2 (5 bases). The germline CDR1 and CDR2 sequences are MNHEY and SMNVEV (reference sequence). There are 11 residues in the CDR3. V lost 6 bases and J lost 11, with 11 bases in between. The CDR3: CASSFSEKQFF. CDR3 bases: TGTGCCAGCAGCTTTAGCGAAAAGCAGTTCTTC.

The genes are TRBV19 and TRBJ2-1; 10 positions match TRBD2. The CDR3 spans 15 residues. V shed 5 bases, J shed 8 bases, and the junction held 9 bases outside the gene matches. In germline, CDR1 is LNHDA, CDR2 SQIVND (reference sequence). CDR3 residues: CASSPLGGTSDEQFF. The CDR3 DNA reads as TGTGCCAGTAGTCCCCTCGGAGGGACTAGCGATGAGCAGTTCTTC.

CDR3 in amino acids: CASSGGDRARNEQFF. CDR3 DNA: TGTGCCAGCAGCGGGGGGGACAGGGCGCGGAATGAGCAGTTCTTC. J is TRBJ2-1 and V is TRBV5-8, with 9 bases fitting TRBD1. The J segment lost 7 bases and the V segment lost 4 bases, leaving 9 bases of the junction unmatched. This CDR3 region has 15 residues. The germline CDR1 and CDR2 sequences are SGHTS and YDEGEE. The full variable domain, in which reference TRBV5-8 and TRBJ2-1 provide the parts outside the CDR3, is EAGVTQSPTHLIKTRGQQATLRCSPISGHTSVYWYQQALGLGLQFLLWYDEGEERNRGNFPPRFSGRQFPNYSSELNVNALELEDSALYLCASSGGDRARNEQFFGPGTRLTVL.

The V call is TRBV5-1, the J call TRBJ1-1; D is uncertain. Looked up from germline, CDR1 is SGHRS and CDR2 is YFSETQ. Trimming stripped 1 base from V and 4 bases from J, with 11 bases between. This CDR3 is 14 amino acids long. The CDR3 reads CASSLLTSGTEAFF. Written as DNA, the CDR3 is TGCGCCAGCAGCTTGCTTACCTCGGGCACTGAAGCTTTCTTT.

This rearrangement joins TRBV7-9 to TRBJ2-1, with 8 bases that match TRBD2. Germline trimming cut 1 base from V and 7 bases from J; bases unmatched to any gene: 6. CDR1 and CDR2 from the germline V gene are SEHNR and FQNEAQ (reference sequence). The CDR3 has 15 amino acids. The CDR3 region is CASSLVRPGGNEQFF. In DNA form, the CDR3 reads TGTGCCAGCAGCTTAGTCCGCCCGGGGGGGAATGAGCAGTTCTTC.

The CDR3 sequence is CASSGGTGGPIKNIQYF. As DNA, the CDR3 is TGTGCCAGCAGCGGGGGGACAGGGGGCCCAATTAAAAACATTCAGTACTTC. The chain employs TRBV5-4 and TRBJ2-4; TRBD1 matches 12 bases. The germline V gene has CDR1 SGHNT and CDR2 YYREEE (reference sequence). V lost 4 bases and J lost 4; bases outside the gene matches: 9. The CDR3 runs to 17 residues.

The V call is TRBV9, the J call TRBJ2-3, with D maybe TRBD2 (6 bases). This CDR3 spans 15 amino acids. Trimming shortened V by 0 bases and J by 7 bases, and 15 bases separated the two germline ends. CDR1 and CDR2 from the germline V gene are SGDLS and YYNGEE. The CDR3 sequence is CASSVGGTRDYTQYF. The CDR3 DNA is TGTGCCAGCAGCGTAGGAGGGACGCGGGATTATACGCAGTATTTT.

The chain employs TRBV18 and TRBJ2-5; TRBD2 might be the D (6 bases). The CDR3 runs to 15 residues. CDR1 and CDR2 (germline): KGHSH, LQKENI. V was pared by 2 bases and J by 4 bases, with 14 bases between. CDR3 sequence reads: CASSPLNGGGETQYF. The CDR3 bases are TGTGCCAGCTCACCATTGAACGGGGGTGGAGAGACCCAGTACTTC.

V gene TRBV10-1 combines with J gene TRBJ1-1; perhaps TRBD1 as D (6 bases). Trimming left V 3 bases short and J 4 bases short, with 12 bases between. Germline CDR1 is WNHNN and CDR2 is SYGVQD (reference sequence). The CDR3 loop spans 14 amino acids. DNA for the CDR3: TGCGCCAGCAGTGACAGGGGTGGCGGCACTGAAGCTTTCTTT. Translation gives CASSDRGGGTEAFF.

V gene TRBV6-6 combines with J gene TRBJ2-5; possible D gene TRBD1, 6 bases. V was pared by 5 bases and J by 3 bases, with 10 bases between. The germline V gene encodes CDR1 MNHNY and CDR2 SVGAGI (reference sequence). The CDR3 runs to 13 residues. CDR3 protein: CASSPDREETQYF. CDR3 nucleotides: TGTGCCAGCAGTCCGGACAGAGAAGAGACCCAGTACTTC.

The chain couples TRBV5-1 to TRBJ2-2; D is possibly TRBD2 (6 bases). Trimming pared 3 bases from V and 1 base from J, leaving 10 bases between. CDR1 is SGHRS, CDR2 YFSETQ, per germline. The CDR3 loop spans 15 amino acids. The chain's CDR3 is CASSSGLLNTGELFF. In DNA form, the CDR3 reads TGCGCCAGCAGCTCGGGACTCCTGAACACCGGGGAGCTGTTTTTT.

This chain links TRBV30 with TRBJ1-1; TRBD1 matches 8 bases. The germline V gene has CDR1 GTSNPN and CDR2 SVGIG (reference sequence). This CDR3 region has 11 residues. The V gene end was trimmed by 6 bases and the J gene end by 5 bases; junction bases not matched to a gene: 2. CDR3 in amino acids: CACRGLTEAFF. The DNA for the CDR3 is TGTGCCTGCAGGGGGCTGACTGAAGCTTTCTTT.